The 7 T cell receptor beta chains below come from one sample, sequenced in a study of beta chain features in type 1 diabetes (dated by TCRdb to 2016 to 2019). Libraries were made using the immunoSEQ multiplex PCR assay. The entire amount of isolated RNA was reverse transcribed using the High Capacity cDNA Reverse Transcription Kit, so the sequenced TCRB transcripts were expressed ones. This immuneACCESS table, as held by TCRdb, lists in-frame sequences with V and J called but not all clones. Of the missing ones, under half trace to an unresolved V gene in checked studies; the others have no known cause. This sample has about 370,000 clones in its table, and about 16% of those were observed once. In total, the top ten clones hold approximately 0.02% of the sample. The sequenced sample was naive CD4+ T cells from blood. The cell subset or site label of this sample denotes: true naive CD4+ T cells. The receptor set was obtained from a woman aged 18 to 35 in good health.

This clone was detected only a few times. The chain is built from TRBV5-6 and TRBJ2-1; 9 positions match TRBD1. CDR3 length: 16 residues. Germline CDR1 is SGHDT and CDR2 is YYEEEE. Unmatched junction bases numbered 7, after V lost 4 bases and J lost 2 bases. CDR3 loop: CASSGGTGIPYNEQFF. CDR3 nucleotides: TGTGCCAGCAGCGGGGGGACAGGGATACCCTACAATGAGCAGTTCTTC. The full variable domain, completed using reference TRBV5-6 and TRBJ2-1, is DAGVTQSPTHLIKTRGQQVTLRCSPKSGHDTVSWYQQALGQGPQFIFQYYEEEERQRGNFPDRFSGHQFPNYSSELNVNALLLGDSALYLCASSGGTGIPYNEQFFGPGTRLTVL.

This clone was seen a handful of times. The CDR3 loop is CASSRSSGSYNEQFF. Here the CDR3 DNA reads TGTGCCAGCTCACGATCTAGCGGGAGCTACAATGAGCAGTTCTTC. The chain links TRBV18 to TRBJ2-1; 10 bases line up with TRBD2. The J segment lost 3 bases and the V segment lost 4 bases, leaving 3 bases of the junction unmatched. Germline V gives CDR1 KGHSH, CDR2 LQKENI. The CDR3 is 15 amino acids.

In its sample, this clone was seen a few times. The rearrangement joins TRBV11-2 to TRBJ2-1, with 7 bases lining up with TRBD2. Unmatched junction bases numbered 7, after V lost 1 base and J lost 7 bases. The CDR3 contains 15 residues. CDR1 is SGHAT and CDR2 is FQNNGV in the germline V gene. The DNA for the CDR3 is TGTGCCAGCAGCTTAGGCCCCCTTAGCGGGAATGAGCAGTTCTTC. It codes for CASSLGPLSGNEQFF. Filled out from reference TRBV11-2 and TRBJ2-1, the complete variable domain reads EAGVAQSPRYKIIEKRQSVAFWCNPISGHATLYWYQQILGQGPKLLIQFQNNGVVDDSQLPKDRFSAERLKGVDSTLKIQPAKLEDSAVYLCASSLGPLSGNEQFFGPGTRLTVL.

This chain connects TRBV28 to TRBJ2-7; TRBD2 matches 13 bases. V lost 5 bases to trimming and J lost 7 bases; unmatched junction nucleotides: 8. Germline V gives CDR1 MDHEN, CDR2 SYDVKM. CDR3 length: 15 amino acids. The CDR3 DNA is TGTGCCAGCAGTGTCACTAGCGGGAGGGCGAGGGAGCAGTACTTC. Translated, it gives CASSVTSGRAREQYF.

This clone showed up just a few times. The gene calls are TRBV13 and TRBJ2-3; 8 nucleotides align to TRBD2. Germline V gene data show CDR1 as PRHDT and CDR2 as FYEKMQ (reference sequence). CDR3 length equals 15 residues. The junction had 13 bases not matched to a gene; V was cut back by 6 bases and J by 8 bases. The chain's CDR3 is CASRFRGLREGTQYF. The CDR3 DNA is TGTGCCAGCAGGTTCAGGGGACTCCGGGAGGGTACGCAGTATTTT.

CDR3 in DNA: TGCGCCAGCATGGGGACTGATGAAAAACTGTTTTTT. As protein: CASMGTDEKLFF. The chain is built from TRBV10-2 and TRBJ1-4; D perhaps matches TRBD1 (5 bases). V gave up 7 bases and J gave up 6 bases, with 9 bases separating them. This CDR3 region has 12 residues. Germline lookup yields CDR1 WSHSY and CDR2 SAAADI.

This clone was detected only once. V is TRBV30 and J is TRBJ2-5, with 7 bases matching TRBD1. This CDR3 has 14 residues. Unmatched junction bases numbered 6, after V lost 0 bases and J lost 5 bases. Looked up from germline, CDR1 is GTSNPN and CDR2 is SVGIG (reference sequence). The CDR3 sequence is CAWSVPGGRETQYF. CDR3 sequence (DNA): TGTGCCTGGAGTGTTCCAGGGGGTAGGGAGACCCAGTACTTC.